This T cell receptor (beta chain) was found in a study of blood T cell repertoires in COVID-19. Overall study: COVID-19 samples from acute and convalescent phases originated in the United States, Italy and Spain. T cells, B-cell-depleted T cells, or PBMCs supplied cDNA or gDNA.

The CDR3 loop spans 12 amino acids. Between the trimmed V and J ends, which lost 4 bases and 7 bases, there was a span of 8 bases. Germline CDR1 is MNHEY and CDR2 is SMNVEV (reference sequence). Study processing details: Nucleated cell counts were estimated from reference gene primer amplification. Measured with immunoSEQ multiplex PCR; TCRdb has only the in-frame clones, and not every one. For V, J and clone size, that table is used; D and trimming come from the DNA. The sample shows 250,000 or so clones, roughly 87% of them seen only once. Sequencing was done on a sample of peripheral blood. The receptor's source is a woman aged 40 to 50 who had recovered from COVID-19. The V call is TRBV27, the J call TRBJ2-4; tentative D call: TRBD2 (5 bases). DNA for the CDR3: TGTGCCAGCAGTTCCGGGGTCAACATTCAGTACTTC. This encodes CASSSGVNIQYF.